The 4 T cell receptor beta chains reported below all come from one sample, sequenced in a study of tumor-infiltrating lymphocytes in primary liver carcinoma. Unsorted whole blood yielded the blood RNA, and germline DNA was also extracted. Constant-region priming of approximately 0.55 ug total RNA yielded TCR beta cDNA. ARM-PCR, slightly modified, supplied the TCR beta libraries through three nested multiplex PCR rounds. PCR rounds one and two used TRBV1-TRBV30 forward primers with a C-beta reverse primer for roughly 10 cycles each. One entry per CDR3 protein results from TCRdb running MiXCR on the multiplex PCR reads. The sample contains about 320,000 distinct CDR3 sequences, about three fifths of which appear only once. The sequenced material came from peripheral blood. These receptors were taken from a woman in her 30s with primary liver carcinoma and hepatitis B virus infection.

V is TRBV14 and J is TRBJ1-2, with 7 bases identical to TRBD1. The germline CDR1 and CDR2 sequences are SGHDN and FVKESK. The CDR3 covers 15 residues. The V segment lost 1 base and the J segment 6 bases; nucleotides outside the gene matches: 8. CDR3 nucleotides: TGTGCCAGCAGCCAAGGGCTTGGACAGGACCATGGCTACACCTTC. This sequence encodes CASSQGLGQDHGYTF.

Concerning this clonotype itself: The junction differs from germline at one of its ends, possibly a read error. The V call is TRBV24-1, the J call TRBJ2-2; possibly TRBD2 for D (7 bases). Germline V gives CDR1 KGHDR, CDR2 SFDVKD. This CDR3 region has 18 residues. The CDR3 nucleotides read TGTGCCACCAGTGACTCTCCGTCCGGGGGGCGCCGCACCGGGGAACTGTTTTTT. The encoded protein is CATSDSPSGGRRTGELFF.

The chain combines TRBV2 with TRBJ1-2; 7 positions agree with TRBD1. The CDR3 is made up of 14 amino acids. The germline gives CDR1 SNHLY, CDR2 FYNNEI. J gave up 4 bases and V 6 bases, and 8 bases lay outside the gene matches. In nucleotides, the CDR3 is TGTGCCAGCAGGAGAGCGGGACAGCTCTATGGCTACACCTTC. Amino acids: CASRRAGQLYGYTF.

V and J are TRBV6-2 or TRBV6-3 and TRBJ2-3; 9 nucleotides match TRBD2. The germline gives CDR1 MNHEY, CDR2 SVGEGT. The CDR3 has 15 residues. With 6 bases clipped from V and 2 bases from J, the junction kept 6 bases outside the gene matches. CDR3: CASSSASGDTDTQYF. In DNA form, the CDR3 reads TGTGCCAGCAGCTCAGCTAGCGGGGACACAGATACGCAGTATTTT.